This TCR beta chain was recorded in a study of OX40 agonist ivuxolimab in advanced cancers. About the research overall: Those enrolled were 82.7% male, with a mean age of 60 years and ages from roughly 20 to 90.

Autoimmune disease history or systemic immunosuppression disqualified patients. The sampling schedule covered blood at baseline, cycle 4 day 1, and cycle 7 day 1. Broader study findings: Expanded clones were, on average, more numerous in CD8+ T cells than in CD4+.

This clone was observed once. Its antigen remains unknown. This CDR3 has 13 amino acids. Trimming shortened V by 6 bases and J by 2 bases, and 8 bases separated the two germline ends. The germline V gene encodes CDR1 SGHTA and CDR2 FQGNSA. Here immunoSEQ multiplex PCR was the method, and the copy in TCRdb shows in-frame clones only, minus some. Of approximately 94,000 clones listed, approximately 90% were seen once; the top ten hold 0.7% to 1%. The sequence was obtained from an adult with an advanced solid tumor such as melanoma, head and neck, liver or kidney cancer. Sequences were derived from CD4+ or CD8+ T cells sorted from blood, sampled in a trial of the OX40 agonist ivuxolimab. The chain carries TRBV7-2 and TRBJ1-5; D is uncertain. The CDR3 loop is CASSTGGNQPQHF. In nucleotides, the CDR3 is TGTGCCAGCAGTACCGGGGGCAATCAGCCCCAGCATTTT.